This T cell receptor (beta chain) was identified in a study of OX40 agonist ivuxolimab in advanced cancers. Study details: Ivuxolimab doses were 0.01, 0.1, 0.3, 1.5, 3 or 10 mg/kg every 2 weeks.

Only in-frame clones appear in the TCRdb table, and some are missing; sequencing was by immunoSEQ multiplex PCR. In the table there are around 85,000 clones, around 90% of which are singletons. The sample was CD4+ or CD8+ T cells sorted from blood, taken in a trial of the OX40 agonist ivuxolimab. This clonotype was obtained from an adult with an advanced solid tumor such as melanoma, head and neck, liver or kidney cancer.

The CDR3 DNA is TGTGCCAGTAGTATGGGGGAGAGGGGGAACACTGAAGCTTTCTTT. Translating gives CASSMGERGNTEAFF. The chain recombines TRBV19 with TRBJ1-1; TRBD1 is a possible D gene (5 bases). The CDR3 extends over 15 amino acids. The V end was cut by 3 bases, the J end by 1 base, with 12 bases between. Germline CDR1 and CDR2: LNHDA and SQIVND (reference sequence).